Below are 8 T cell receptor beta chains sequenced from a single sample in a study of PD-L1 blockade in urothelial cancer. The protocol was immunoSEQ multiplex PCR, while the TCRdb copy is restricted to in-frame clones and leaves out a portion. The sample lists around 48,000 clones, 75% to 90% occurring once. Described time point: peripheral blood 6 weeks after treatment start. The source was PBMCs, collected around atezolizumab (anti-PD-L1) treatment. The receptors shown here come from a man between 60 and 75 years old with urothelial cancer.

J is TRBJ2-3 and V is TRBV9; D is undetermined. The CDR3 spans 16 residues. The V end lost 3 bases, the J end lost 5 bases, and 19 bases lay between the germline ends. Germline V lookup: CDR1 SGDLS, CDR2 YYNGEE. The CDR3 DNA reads TGTGCCAGCAGCGCCCAATCCCTGCAGGTAGAAGATACGCAGTATTTT. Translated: CASSAQSLQVEDTQYF.

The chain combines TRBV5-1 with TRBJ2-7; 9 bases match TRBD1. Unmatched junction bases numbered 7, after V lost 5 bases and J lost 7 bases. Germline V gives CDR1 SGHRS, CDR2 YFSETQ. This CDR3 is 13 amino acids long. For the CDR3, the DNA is TGCGCCAGCAGTATCGACAGGGGGAGTGAGCAGTACTTC. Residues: CASSIDRGSEQYF.

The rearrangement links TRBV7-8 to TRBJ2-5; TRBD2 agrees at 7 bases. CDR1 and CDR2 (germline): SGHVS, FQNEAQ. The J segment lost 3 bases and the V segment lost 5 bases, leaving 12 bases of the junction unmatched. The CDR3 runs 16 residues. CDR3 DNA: TGTGCCAGCAGCCGCTGGGGCCGGGGGGAAGAAGAGACCCAGTACTTC. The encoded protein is CASSRWGRGEEETQYF. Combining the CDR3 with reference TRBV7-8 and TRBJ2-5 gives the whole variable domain GAGVSQSPRYKVAKRGQDVALRCDPISGHVSLFWYQQALGQGPEFLTYFQNEAQLDKSGLPSDRFFAERPEGSVSTLKIQRTQQEDSAVYLCASSRWGRGEEETQYFGPGTRLLVL.

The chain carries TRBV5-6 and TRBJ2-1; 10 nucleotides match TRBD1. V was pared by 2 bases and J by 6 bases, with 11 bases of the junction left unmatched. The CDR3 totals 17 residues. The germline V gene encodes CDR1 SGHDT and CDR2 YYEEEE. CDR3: CASSFFPRQGAINEQFF. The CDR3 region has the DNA TGTGCCAGCAGCTTTTTCCCACGACAGGGGGCCATCAATGAGCAGTTCTTC.

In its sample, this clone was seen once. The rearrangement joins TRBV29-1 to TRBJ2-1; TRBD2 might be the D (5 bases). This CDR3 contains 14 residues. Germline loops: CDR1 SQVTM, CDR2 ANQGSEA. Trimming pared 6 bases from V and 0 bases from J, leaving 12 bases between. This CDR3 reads CSVRRGPSYNEQFF. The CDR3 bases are TGCAGCGTCCGTAGAGGGCCCTCCTACAATGAGCAGTTCTTC.

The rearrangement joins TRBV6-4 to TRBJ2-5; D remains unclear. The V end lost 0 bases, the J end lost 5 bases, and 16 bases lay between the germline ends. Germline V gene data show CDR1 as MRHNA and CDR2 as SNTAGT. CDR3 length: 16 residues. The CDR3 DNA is TGTGCCAGCAGTGACTCTGCAGCGTCTGGTCTGGAGACCCAGTACTTC. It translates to CASSDSAASGLETQYF.

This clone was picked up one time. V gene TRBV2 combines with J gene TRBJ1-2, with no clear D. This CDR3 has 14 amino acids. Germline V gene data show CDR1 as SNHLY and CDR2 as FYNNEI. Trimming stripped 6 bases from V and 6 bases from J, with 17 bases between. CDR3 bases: TGTGCCAGCAGCAAAGCCCCGCGCGGCGATGGCTACACCTTC. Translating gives CASSKAPRGDGYTF. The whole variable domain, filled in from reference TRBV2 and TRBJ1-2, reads EPEVTQTPSHQVTQMGQEVILRCVPISNHLYFYWYRQILGQKVEFLVSFYNNEISEKSEIFDDQFSVERPDGSNFTLKIRSTKLEDSAMYFCASSKAPRGDGYTFGSGTRLTVV.

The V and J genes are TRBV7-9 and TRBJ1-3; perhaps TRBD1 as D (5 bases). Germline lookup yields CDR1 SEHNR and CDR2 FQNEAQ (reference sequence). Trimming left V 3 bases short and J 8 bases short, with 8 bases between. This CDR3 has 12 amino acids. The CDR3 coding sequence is TGTGCCAGCAGCTTCGGGGGGGACACCATATATTTT. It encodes CASSFGGDTIYF.